What follows describes a single T cell receptor (beta chain). This clonotype was detected ten times or more. Its antigen is not yet known. No base qualities exist here, and no much larger clone lies one base off it. This sample is part of a study of breast tumors, draining lymph nodes, adjacent tissues (dated by TCRdb to 2016 to 2018). For the wider study: Breast cancer patients provided tumor, adjacent nontumor tissue and axillary lymph nodes, and the study compared the TCR beta repertoires across these three sources. The study aimed to assess the relationships and possible T-cell exchange between tumor, surrounding tissue and draining lymph node repertoires in human breast cancer. Beyond this particular receptor, the publication reports: The conclusion that tumor T cells originate in lymph nodes was framed as consistent with a hypothesis rather than directly demonstrated. Tumor T-cell repertoires showed less diversity than lymph node repertoires and more diversity than nontumor tissue repertoires, and tumor T-cell repertoires showed preferential V and J gene usage. The data were judged consistent with most tumor T cells deriving from the lymph node and then expanding within tumor tissue. In luminal-like breast cancer, tumor and nontumor tissue repertoires resembled each other significantly more than in basal-like breast cancer.

V is reduced by 5 bases and J by 2 bases, leaving a spacing of 10 bases between them. The CDR3, from cysteine to phenylalanine, totals 13 residues. CDR3 DNA only is kept here, 39 bases in frame from base 1. The lymph node samples were taken from the axillary draining lymph nodes of breast cancer patients. The sequencing machine was an Illumina HiSeq 2000. TCR beta chain libraries were generated by multiplex PCR amplification. The amplified TCR beta chain products were analyzed by high-throughput sequencing. TCRdb redid the processing of the public reads, applying fastp at Q25 and MiXCR, and retained in-frame beta chains. Rows with one shared CDR3 protein collapse into an entry with the most common genes and DNA. For this sample the table gives about 270,000 distinct CDR3 sequences, of which over 25% were detected only once. The biggest ten clones account for more than 0.85% of the sample.

Recombination connected TRBV12-3 or TRBV12-4 to TRBJ2-7; the D gene cannot be resolved beyond TRBD1 or TRBD2, each matching 5 bases. Sequenced input: axillary lymph node tissue. This receptor was taken from a female donor with breast cancer. Some clones in this sample may be carry-over from other donors' samples. This receptor carries the CDR3 CASSGDRAYEQYF. The sequenced DNA is TGTGCCAGCAGTGGGGACCGAGCCTACGAGCAGTACTTC.